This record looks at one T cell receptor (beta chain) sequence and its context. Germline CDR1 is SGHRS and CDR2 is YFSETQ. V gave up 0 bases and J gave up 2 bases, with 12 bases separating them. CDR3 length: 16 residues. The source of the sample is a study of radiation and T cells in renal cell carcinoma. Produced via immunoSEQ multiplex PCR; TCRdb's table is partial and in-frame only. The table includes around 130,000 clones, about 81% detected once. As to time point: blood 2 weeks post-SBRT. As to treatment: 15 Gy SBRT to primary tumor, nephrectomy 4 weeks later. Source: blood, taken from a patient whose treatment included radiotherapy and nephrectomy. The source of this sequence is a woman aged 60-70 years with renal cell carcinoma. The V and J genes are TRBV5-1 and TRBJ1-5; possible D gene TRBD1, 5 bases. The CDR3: CASSLAGGDGNQPQHF. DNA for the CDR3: TGCGCCAGCAGCTTGGCCGGGGGGGACGGCAATCAGCCCCAGCATTTT.